The present T cell receptor (beta chain) was sequenced within a study of tumor and adjacent non-tumor tissue in lung cancer. Three rounds of nested PCR, following a modified ARM-PCR protocol, produced the TCRbeta library. TCRdb ran MiXCR on the multiplex PCR reads and lists one entry per CDR3 protein. The sample includes 48,000 or so distinct CDR3 sequences, 64% of them seen just once. A note on this clonotype: One junction end disagrees with the germline gene, perhaps due to a read error.

No cell sorting was done before RNA was extracted from the tissue. This non-tumor lung sample came from over 3 cm beyond the tumor edge. The CDR3 totals 14 residues. Germline CDR1 MNHEY, CDR2 SVGAGI. The sequenced sample was distant non-tumor lung tissue. The clonotype comes from a woman aged 70-85 years with non-small cell lung cancer. The J gene is TRBJ1-2, the V gene TRBV6-5; no definite D call. CDR3: CASSHRGGNYGYTF. CDR3 sequence (DNA): TGTGCCAGCAGTCACCGGGGAGGGAACTATGGTTACACCTTC.